These 14 T cell receptor beta chains originate from one sample sequenced in a study of OX40 agonist ivuxolimab in advanced cancers. Library method: the immunoSEQ multiplex PCR assay. TCRdb stores this immuneACCESS table with in-frame sequences only. Part of the clones is absent; in the studies checked, under half of the shortfall reflects unresolved V genes, and no reason is known for the rest. Across this sample there are approximately 68,000 clones, with 91% seen only once. Around 1.1% of the sample comes from the top ten. Sequencing used CD4+ or CD8+ T cells sorted from blood, obtained in a trial of the OX40 agonist ivuxolimab. The receptors originated from an adult with an advanced solid tumor such as melanoma, head and neck, liver or kidney cancer.

The rearrangement uses TRBV28 and TRBJ1-2; D gene unclear. The CDR3 sequence is 14 residues long. Trimming removed 6 bases from V and 4 bases from J, with 15 bases in between. Germline V gives CDR1 MDHEN, CDR2 SYDVKM. CDR3 in amino acids: CASSAPQTIYGYTF. DNA of the CDR3: TGTGCCAGCAGCGCCCCCCAGACTATCTATGGCTACACCTTC.

The chain couples TRBV5-5 to TRBJ1-3; D not resolved. The CDR3 length is 13 residues. Trimming shortened V by 0 bases and J by 4 bases, and 5 bases separated the two germline ends. Germline lookup yields CDR1 SGHKS and CDR2 YYEKEE (reference sequence). The CDR3 loop reads CASSLAGGNTIYF. The CDR3 DNA reads TGTGCCAGCAGCTTGGCCGGGGGAAACACCATATATTTT. Filled out from reference TRBV5-5 and TRBJ1-3, the complete variable domain reads DAGVTQSPTHLIKTRGQQVTLRCSPISGHKSVSWYQQVLGQGPQFIFQYYEKEERGRGNFPDRFSARQFPNYSSELNVNALLLGDSALYLCASSLAGGNTIYFGEGSWLTVV.

This chain connects TRBV27 to TRBJ2-5; 7 positions agree with TRBD1. The CDR3 runs to 14 residues. V was clipped by 6 bases and J by 2 bases; unmatched bases: 6. CDR1 is MNHEY, CDR2 SMNVEV, per germline (reference sequence). Here the CDR3 DNA reads TGTGCCAGCAGATTAGGGGACAGACAAGAGACCCAGTACTTC. Its translation is CASRLGDRQETQYF.

V and J are TRBV30 and TRBJ2-7; TRBD1 matches at 7 bases. V dropped 4 bases and J dropped 3; count of bases not matched to a gene: 9. Germline V lookup: CDR1 GTSNPN, CDR2 SVGIG (reference sequence). This CDR3 has 14 amino acids. The CDR3 sequence is CAWMTPGQNYEQYF. The CDR3 bases are TGTGCCTGGATGACACCGGGACAGAACTACGAGCAGTACTTC.

The rearrangement uses TRBV19 and TRBJ1-1; D not resolved. The V gene's germline CDR1 is LNHDA and CDR2 SQIVND (reference sequence). V gave up 4 bases and J gave up 7 bases, with 13 bases separating them. The CDR3 has 13 amino acids. In DNA form, the CDR3 reads TGTGCCAGTAGTACCCTCGCAGGCCTTGAAGCTTTCTTT. Translation: CASSTLAGLEAFF.

V and J are TRBV19 and TRBJ2-5; 7 nucleotides line up with TRBD1. CDR3 length equals 13 residues. Trimming at V came to 9 bases and at J to 11 bases, leaving 15 bases not matched to a gene. Germline CDR1 and CDR2: LNHDA and SQIVND (reference sequence). DNA for the CDR3: TGTGCCAGCGCAGGGCTGGGACAGCTTGAGCAGTACTTC. Protein sequence: CASAGLGQLEQYF.

This sequence joins TRBV28 and TRBJ2-7, with D possibly matching TRBD1 (6 bases). Germline V gene lookup returns CDR1 MDHEN and CDR2 SYDVKM. Between the trimmed V and J ends, which lost 2 bases and 0 bases, there was a span of 11 bases. The CDR3 consists of 15 residues. CDR3 DNA: TGTGCCAGCAGTTTACCCGACAGGAGCTCCTACGAGCAGTACTTC. Translation: CASSLPDRSSYEQYF.

The chain is built from TRBV7-2 and TRBJ2-5; D assignment may be TRBD1 or TRBD2 (5 bases each). Germline CDR1 and CDR2: SGHTA and FQGNSA. V dropped 3 bases and J dropped 3 bases, with 11 bases sitting between them. This CDR3 spans 14 amino acids. The CDR3 DNA sequence: TGTGCCAGCAGCTTGCACGGGGCGGAAGAGACCCAGTACTTC. This encodes CASSLHGAEETQYF.

The rearrangement uses TRBV20-1 and TRBJ2-7; D gene uncertain. The CDR3 sequence is 9 residues long. Germline V gene data show CDR1 as DFQATT and CDR2 as SNEGSKA (reference sequence). Trimming removed 6 bases at V and 2 bases at J, with 2 bases between. The CDR3 sequence is CSAAYEQYF. The CDR3 nucleotides are TGCAGTGCCGCCTACGAGCAGTACTTC.

The gene calls are TRBV5-4 and TRBJ1-5, with D possibly matching TRBD1 (5 bases). Germline loops: CDR1 SGHNT, CDR2 YYREEE (reference sequence). V was cut by 1 base and J by 5 bases, with 7 bases left in between. CDR3 length: 13 residues. CDR3 sequence (DNA): TGTGCCAGCAGCTTGCAGGGTTATCAGCCCCAGCATTTT. This gives the protein CASSLQGYQPQHF.

This clone has more than one count but fewer than ten. The chain has TRBV30 and TRBJ2-5; the match to TRBD1 covers 7 bases. This CDR3 contains 15 residues. The V gene end was trimmed by 3 bases and the J gene end by 0 bases; junction bases not matched to a gene: 7. Germline values: CDR1 GTSNPN, CDR2 SVGIG (reference sequence). Here the CDR3 reads CAWSQTGLYQETQYF. In DNA form, the CDR3 reads TGTGCCTGGAGCCAGACAGGGCTGTACCAAGAGACCCAGTACTTC.

The chain has TRBV6-5 and TRBJ2-7, with D possibly being TRBD2 (6 bases). V lost 3 bases and J 0 bases, leaving 12 bases between the germline ends. The CDR3 extends over 15 amino acids. Germline V lookup: CDR1 MNHEY, CDR2 SVGAGI. The CDR3 protein is CASSYSYGSSYEQYF. DNA of the CDR3: TGTGCCAGCAGTTATTCTTACGGGAGCTCCTACGAGCAGTACTTC.

The chain carries TRBV19 and TRBJ2-1; unclear D gene. Trimming took off 3 bases at V and 6 bases at J, with 6 bases between the two ends. CDR3 length: 12 amino acids. The germline V gene encodes CDR1 LNHDA and CDR2 SQIVND (reference sequence). CDR3 loop: CASSMLSNEQFF. The CDR3 bases are TGTGCCAGTAGTATGCTCTCCAATGAGCAGTTCTTC.

Only one count was recorded for this clone. The chain's CDR3 is CASSDGGGYNEQFF. The DNA of the CDR3 is TGTGCCAGCAGCGATGGGGGGGGCTACAATGAGCAGTTCTTC. The rearrangement joins TRBV2 to TRBJ2-1; 7 bases are a match to TRBD2. Germline V lookup: CDR1 SNHLY, CDR2 FYNNEI. Trimming took 6 bases from V and 3 from J; bases not matched to a gene: 5. The CDR3 is made up of 14 amino acids.